The rows below give T cell receptor beta chains drawn from one sample of a study of blood T cells in healthy people across ages. TCRdb reanalysed the 5' RACE reads using MiXCR and keeps one entry per CDR3 protein. Of 750,000 to 950,000 distinct CDR3 sequences listed, approximately 32% are singletons. These data also formed part of another study, on T cells of mothers and their children.

Source material: blood. Receptors originate from a middle-aged woman in good health. Each CDR3 is given with its conserved first and last residue. A D gene is named only where the DNA matches it firmly.

d_call v_call cdr3_aa
NA TRBV10-3 CAILRAGADTDTQYF
NA TRBV29-1 CSVVLGWSYEQYF
TRBD1 TRBV27 CASSLKWTGIYEQYF
NA TRBV5-1 CASSFSLDGETQYF
TRBD2 TRBV7-2 CASSLGGFTDTQYF
NA TRBV4-3 CASSQIRTGEQYF
NA TRBV11-2 CASSLVDGSSYGQYF
NA TRBV5-1 CASSPGVTTSYEQYF
NA TRBV12-3/TRBV12-4 CASSHLTRPGNTIYF
TRBD2 TRBV28 CASSPAGLRSEQFF
NA TRBV28 CASSLPQGNNQPQHF
NA TRBV2 CASSLIEEQYF
NA TRBV4-3 CASSLAGGTGELFF
NA TRBV5-6 CASGQESNYGYTF
NA TRBV4-2 CASKGLTPPPHF
NA TRBV2 CASSGTGQGYF
NA TRBV7-9 CASSSRILLGQYF
NA TRBV9 CASSVGGISNQPQHF
NA TRBV4-1 CASSQERGTRQWDNEQFF
TRBD2 TRBV11-2 CASSPRGAGGLSTDTQYF
TRBD1 TRBV28 CAGSFRTGVNYGYTF
TRBD1 TRBV20-1 CSARTGGTWQPQHF
TRBD1 TRBV27 CASSPTGGRGNTIYF
TRBD1 TRBV28 CASSLLQGAYEQYF
TRBD1 TRBV29-1 CSVEGTGGIYEQFF
TRBD1 TRBV19 CASSTRDREYYGYTF